The next 30 T cell receptor beta chains were all read from a single sample in a study of blood T cell repertoires in COVID-19. The assay was immunoSEQ multiplex PCR, and TCRdb's table has in-frame clones only and misses some. The sample has roughly 140,000 clones, about 82% seen once. Sample: peripheral blood. The receptor set was obtained from a man aged 45 to 65 with acute or convalescent COVID-19.

V and J are TRBV24-1 and TRBJ2-3, with 8 bases matching TRBD2. The trim removed 3 bases at V and 5 bases at J, leaving 12 bases unmatched. CDR1 is KGHDR and CDR2 is SFDVKD in the germline V gene. The CDR3 runs to 17 residues. CDR3 protein: CATSDPSGGNRGDTQYF. The CDR3 DNA follows: TGTGCCACCAGTGATCCCAGCGGGGGTAACCGGGGAGATACGCAGTATTTT.

The chain carries TRBV2 and TRBJ1-5; 7 bases match TRBD1. The CDR3 has 14 amino acids. With V trimmed by 6 bases and J by 1 base, 3 bases remained unmatched. Germline V gene data show CDR1 as SNHLY and CDR2 as FYNNEI. CDR3 protein: CASRTGQSNQPQHF. Here the CDR3 DNA reads TGTGCCAGCAGAACGGGACAGAGCAATCAGCCCCAGCATTTT.

V usage is TRBV5-1 and J usage is TRBJ2-3; no clear D gene. The CDR3 loop spans 16 amino acids. V gave up 1 base and J gave up 0 bases, with 12 bases separating them. Germline assignment: CDR1 SGHRS and CDR2 YFSETQ. The CDR3 here is CASSLPGETSTDTQYF. In nucleotides, the CDR3 is TGCGCCAGCAGCTTGCCTGGCGAGACTAGCACAGATACGCAGTATTTT.

This chain joins TRBV7-8 and TRBJ2-1; TRBD2 matches 8 bases. Trimming removed 5 bases from V and 2 bases from J; junction bases left unmatched: 5. CDR1 SGHVS and CDR2 FQNEAQ come from the germline V gene. The CDR3 sequence is 15 residues long. Written as DNA, the CDR3 is TGTGCCAGCAGCCGAAGCGGGAGACCCTACAATGAGCAGTTCTTC. Amino acid sequence: CASSRSGRPYNEQFF.

This chain joins TRBV7-6 and TRBJ2-2; TRBD1 might be the D (5 bases). The CDR3 runs 16 residues. The ends were cut back, 4 bases at V and 1 base at J, with 13 bases in the middle. Germline CDR1 SGHVS, CDR2 FNYEAQ. The CDR3 DNA reads TGTGCCAGCAGCTGGGGCGTCCCGCAGAACACCGGGGAGCTGTTTTTT. Protein: CASSWGVPQNTGELFF.

A few counts support this clone. The chain uses TRBV25-1 and TRBJ1-4, with TRBD1 as a possible D gene (6 bases). This CDR3 is built from 15 residues. Trimming removed 1 base at V and 8 bases at J, with 14 bases between. Germline loops: CDR1 MGHDK, CDR2 SYGVNS. The CDR3 bases are TGTGCCAGCAGTGAATTTCTGGGGGCAGAAGAAAAACTGTTTTTT. As protein: CASSEFLGAEEKLFF.

This sequence joins TRBV24-1 and TRBJ2-1, with a weak D call TRBD2 (5 bases). The CDR3 has 17 amino acids. Trimming left V 1 base short and J 0 bases short, with 12 bases between. CDR1 is KGHDR, CDR2 SFDVKD, per germline. The CDR3 DNA follows: TGTGCCACCAGTGATTTTGCAGCGGAAGGCTCCTACAATGAGCAGTTCTTC. As protein: CATSDFAAEGSYNEQFF.

CDR3 coding DNA: TGTGCCAGCAGCCTGACAGGGGGCAGCGACACTGAAGCTTTCTTT. Protein sequence: CASSLTGGSDTEAFF. The J gene is TRBJ1-1, the V gene TRBV5-4; 10 bases map to TRBD1. The CDR3 runs to 15 residues. Unmatched junction bases numbered 6, after V lost 4 bases and J lost 3 bases. Germline CDR1 and CDR2: SGHNT and YYREEE (reference sequence).

V and J are TRBV7-3 and TRBJ2-3, with 10 bases that match TRBD2. Germline assignment: CDR1 SGHTA and CDR2 FQGTGA. The CDR3 runs to 18 residues. Unmatched junction bases numbered 10, after V lost 2 bases and J lost 2 bases. CDR3 in DNA: TGTGCCAGCAGCTTAGACGGGACTAGCGTGGGGGCCACAGATACGCAGTATTTT. Translation: CASSLDGTSVGATDTQYF.

V is TRBV19 and J is TRBJ2-4; 8 bases are a match to TRBD2. The V gene end was trimmed by 3 bases and the J gene end by 0 bases; junction bases not matched to a gene: 10. The CDR3 sequence is 18 residues long. Looked up from germline, CDR1 is LNHDA and CDR2 is SQIVND (reference sequence). This chain's CDR3 is CASSMGTRRDLAKNIQYF. CDR3 sequence (DNA): TGTGCCAGTAGTATGGGGACTAGACGCGACCTAGCCAAAAACATTCAGTACTTC.

V usage is TRBV19 and J usage is TRBJ2-7; TRBD2 is a possible D gene (6 bases). The length of the CDR3 is 15 residues. The germline gives CDR1 LNHDA, CDR2 SQIVND (reference sequence). Trimming took off 1 base at V and 6 bases at J, with 16 bases between the two ends. CDR3: CASSIATGEVAEQYF. CDR3 in DNA: TGTGCCAGTAGTATAGCAACGGGGGAAGTGGCCGAGCAGTACTTC. Full variable domain (remainder filled in from reference TRBV19 and TRBJ2-7): DGGITQSPKYLFRKEGQNVTLSCEQNLNHDAMYWYRQDPGQGLRLIYYSQIVNDFQKGDIAEGYSVSREKKESFPLTVTSAQKNPTAFYLCASSIATGEVAEQYFGPGTRLTVT.

The chain joins TRBV6-5 to TRBJ1-3, with TRBD1 as a possible D gene (5 bases). This CDR3 region has 15 residues. CDR1 and CDR2 (germline): MNHEY, SVGAGI. The germline V and J ends were trimmed by 0 bases and 2 bases, with 8 bases remaining between them. The CDR3 reads CASSYSGVPGNTIYF. The CDR3 bases are TGTGCCAGCAGTTACTCAGGGGTCCCTGGAAACACCATATATTTT.

The genes are TRBV6-5 and TRBJ1-2; D is possibly TRBD1 (5 bases). Germline-derived CDR1 and CDR2 are MNHEY and SVGAGI. This CDR3 region has 14 residues. Deletions cut 5 bases from V and 4 bases from J, with 14 bases between. CDR3 sequence: CASSRDQGGYGYTF. The CDR3 coding sequence is TGTGCCAGCAGTAGAGACCAGGGTGGCTATGGCTACACCTTC.

This clone came up a few times. This rearrangement joins TRBV7-6 to TRBJ1-2, with TRBD1 matching 7 bases. The CDR3 runs 13 residues. CDR1 and CDR2 (germline): SGHVS, FNYEAQ. The junction had 2 bases not matched to a gene; V was cut back by 5 bases and J by 2 bases. CDR3 DNA: TGTGCCAGCAGCCTACAGGGGAACTATGGCTACACCTTC. Encoded protein: CASSLQGNYGYTF.

This clone was seen a single time. This chain connects TRBV11-2 to TRBJ2-7; perhaps TRBD2 as D (7 bases). The CDR3 sequence is 16 residues long. Germline V gives CDR1 SGHAT, CDR2 FQNNGV. Trimming removed 1 base from V and 2 bases from J, with 15 bases in between. In DNA, the CDR3 is TGTGCCAGCAGCTTAGGGTCGAGGGGGGGAACCTACGAGCAGTACTTC. It codes for CASSLGSRGGTYEQYF.

The chain has TRBV2 and TRBJ1-3; 8 nucleotides agree with TRBD1. The CDR3 length is 16 residues. With 5 bases clipped from V and 0 bases from J, the junction kept 6 bases outside the gene matches. Germline V CDR1 and CDR2: SNHLY, FYNNEI. DNA for the CDR3: TGTGCCAGCAGTTCCGGGACAGGAGGCTCTGGAAACACCATATATTTT. Amino acids: CASSSGTGGSGNTIYF. The full variable domain, completed using reference TRBV2 and TRBJ1-3, is EPEVTQTPSHQVTQMGQEVILRCVPISNHLYFYWYRQILGQKVEFLVSFYNNEISEKSEIFDDQFSVERPDGSNFTLKIRSTKLEDSAMYFCASSSGTGGSGNTIYFGEGSWLTVV.

J is TRBJ1-2 and V is TRBV28, with D hard to call. The V end was cut by 3 bases, the J end by 2 bases, with 4 bases between. Germline V gene sequence: CDR1 MDHEN, CDR2 SYDVKM. This CDR3 is 12 amino acids long. The CDR3 DNA reads as TGTGCCAGCAGTTTCCAGAACTATGGCTACACCTTC. Amino acids: CASSFQNYGYTF.

The chain joins TRBV5-1 to TRBJ2-7; D gene unclear. Germline CDR1 reads SGHRS; CDR2 reads YFSETQ. The CDR3 totals 15 residues. V lost 5 bases and J lost 0, with 15 bases in between. CDR3 DNA sequence: TGCGCCAGCAGATTTTTCGTACAGAACTCCTACGAGCAGTACTTC. Amino acid sequence: CASRFFVQNSYEQYF.

This clone was recorded many times. The chain has TRBV28 and TRBJ1-5, with 8 nucleotides matching TRBD1. Germline V gene lookup returns CDR1 MDHEN and CDR2 SYDVKM. The CDR3 runs to 16 residues. V lost 6 bases, J lost 6 bases, and 13 bases stayed unmatched. Here the CDR3 reads CASSFGQGGFGQPQHF. As DNA, the CDR3 is TGTGCCAGCAGCTTCGGACAGGGAGGGTTCGGTCAGCCCCAGCATTTT.

The chain combines TRBV10-3 with TRBJ2-7; the match to TRBD1 covers 7 bases. Trimming at V came to 10 bases and at J to 2 bases, leaving 8 bases not matched to a gene. In germline, CDR1 is ENHRY, CDR2 SYGVKD. The CDR3 covers 13 residues. The CDR3 region is CATQGSSTYEQYF. The CDR3 DNA sequence: TGTGCCACACAGGGGTCCTCTACCTACGAGCAGTACTTC.

The table lists this clone with a few counts. The chain couples TRBV6-6 to TRBJ2-7, with unresolved D. V was shortened by 2 bases and J by 9 bases, with 11 bases between the two germline ends. CDR1 MNHNY and CDR2 SVGAGI come from the germline V gene (reference sequence). The CDR3 length is 12 residues. In DNA, the CDR3 is TGTGCCAGCAGTTACCTCCTAGTTGGGCAGTACTTC. Translated, it gives CASSYLLVGQYF.

This clone was counted only a few times. The rearrangement uses TRBV4-1 and TRBJ1-2, with TRBD1 as a possible D gene (5 bases). Germline assignment: CDR1 MGHRA and CDR2 YSYEKL. V lost 3 bases, J lost 4 bases, and 15 bases lay in between. The CDR3 is made up of 15 amino acids. The CDR3 sequence: CASSQGTAKGYGYTF. CDR3 bases: TGCGCCAGCAGCCAGGGGACTGCCAAGGGCTATGGCTACACCTTC.

The J gene is TRBJ2-7, the V gene TRBV11-3, with 8 bases identical to TRBD2. Germline values: CDR1 SGHNT, CDR2 YENEEA. The trim removed 2 bases at V and 4 bases at J, leaving 4 bases unmatched. This CDR3 comprises 14 residues. CDR3 in amino acids: CASSLPEREYEQYF. CDR3 DNA sequence: TGTGCCAGCAGCTTACCCGAGCGGGAGTACGAGCAGTACTTC.

The chain has TRBV2 and TRBJ2-3, with D possibly TRBD2 on 6 matching bases. The V end was cut by 3 bases, the J end by 8 bases, with 21 bases between. Looked up from germline, CDR1 is SNHLY and CDR2 is FYNNEI. CDR3 length: 16 amino acids. The CDR3 DNA reads as TGTGCCAGCAGTGACCCCCTGGGGCCACACGGGGGTACGCAGTATTTT. This gives the protein CASSDPLGPHGGTQYF.

This clone was seen only a few times. The CDR3 sequence: CASSIRAEALHF. The CDR3, as DNA: TGTGCCAGCAGCATCAGGGCAGAGGCCCTCCACTTT. V and J are TRBV5-8 and TRBJ1-6; D perhaps matches TRBD1 (5 bases). Germline CDR1 and CDR2: SGHTS and YDEGEE. Trimming pared 4 bases from V and 14 bases from J, leaving 13 bases between. This CDR3 region has 12 residues.

The genes are TRBV6-4 and TRBJ2-3; 11 bases line up with TRBD2. This CDR3 region has 18 residues. Germline V gene sequence: CDR1 MRHNA, CDR2 SNTAGT. Trimming at V came to 4 bases and at J to 4 bases, leaving 13 bases not matched to a gene. Written as DNA, the CDR3 is TGTGCCAGCAGTGCCCCAAGGGATAGCGGGAGGGAGGCAGATACGCAGTATTTT. Protein product: CASSAPRDSGREADTQYF.

This chain joins TRBV30 and TRBJ1-5, with 7 bases that match TRBD1. The V gene's germline CDR1 is GTSNPN and CDR2 SVGIG (reference sequence). The CDR3 covers 15 residues. With 1 base clipped from V and 1 base from J, the junction kept 4 bases outside the gene matches. The CDR3 DNA reads as TGTGCCTGGAGTGGGAGGGGGCTCAGCAATCAGCCCCAGCATTTT. Its protein is CAWSGRGLSNQPQHF. Variable domain in full (rest from reference TRBV30 and TRBJ1-5): SQTIHQWPATLVQPVGSPLSLECTVEGTSNPNLYWYRQAAGRGLQLLFYSVGIGQISSEVPQNLSASRPQDRQFILSSKKLLLSDSGFYLCAWSGRGLSNQPQHFGDGTRLSIL.

The rearrangement links TRBV7-9 to TRBJ2-2, with 7 bases aligning to TRBD2. The V and J ends lost 4 bases and 1 base, in that order; junction bases with no gene match: 3. The germline gives CDR1 SEHNR, CDR2 FQNEAQ (reference sequence). This CDR3 has 15 amino acids. The DNA of the CDR3 is TGTGCCAGCAGCTCCACTAGCGAGAACACCGGGGAGCTGTTTTTT. It yields the protein CASSSTSENTGELFF.

The chain links TRBV6-5 to TRBJ1-1, with D tentatively TRBD1 (5 bases). CDR1 MNHEY and CDR2 SVGAGI come from the germline V gene. V was pared by 0 bases and J by 4 bases, with 12 bases between. The CDR3 length is 15 residues. The CDR3 DNA reads as TGTGCCAGCAGTTACTCCCAGGGATACCCCACTGAAGCTTTCTTT. Translation: CASSYSQGYPTEAFF.

The chain combines TRBV3-1 (or the pseudogene TRBV3-2) with TRBJ1-2; D may be TRBD1 (6 bases). This CDR3 is built from 18 residues. V was pared by 2 bases and J by 0 bases, with 19 bases between. CDR1 LGHDT and CDR2 YNNKEL come from the germline V gene (reference sequence). In DNA, the CDR3 is TGTGCCAGCAGCCAATGGGTGCCGACAGGACTTGCTAACTATGGCTACACCTTC. Protein sequence: CASSQWVPTGLANYGYTF.